This T cell receptor (beta chain) came from a study of T cells in localized non-small cell lung cancer. Turning to this clone: Its antigen is as yet unknown.

Profiled with immunoSEQ multiplex PCR; TCRdb holds only in-frame clones, not every one. Here the sample spans just under 30,000 clones, 80% to 90% being singletons. Study-wide results and limits: There were a median roughly 59 of the top 100 tumor clones appearing in adjacent lung. As only one tumor region underwent sequencing, heterogeneity remains possible. Higher blood T cell density tracked longer overall survival. Uninvolved adjacent lung had the highest recorded T cell clonality, with tumor below it.

The CDR3 loop spans 13 amino acids. Trimming cost V 7 bases and J 10 bases, with 16 bases left between them. The germline gives CDR1 MDHEN, CDR2 SYDVKM. This rearrangement joins TRBV28 to TRBJ2-2; D assignment may be TRBD1 or TRBD2 (5 bases each). The sequence was obtained from a woman aged 40 to 75 with stage I lung adenocarcinoma. The starting material was peripheral blood, obtained before any cancer treatment. CDR3 DNA: TGTGCCAGCATTACGAGGGACGGCTCGGAGCTGTTTTTT. Its protein is CASITRDGSELFF. The full variable domain, in which reference TRBV28 and TRBJ2-2 provide the parts outside the CDR3, is DVKVTQSSRYLVKRTGEKVFLECVQDMDHENMFWYRQDPGLGLRLIYFSYDVKMKEKGDIPEGYSVSREKKERFSLILESASTNQTSMYLCASITRDGSELFFGEGSRLTVL.